This is a list of T cell receptor beta chains from one sample in a study of vaccination and CD4 T cells after COVID-19. One entry per CDR3 protein, called by TCRdb with MiXCR from the PCR reads. Of just over 7,500 distinct CDR3 sequences in the sample, 25% to 40% were seen once. These receptors have no known antigen. Sample: CD4+ T cells from blood, cultured in vitro. These receptor sequences come from a human donor in good health. Both conserved end residues are trimmed from each CDR3. Fields, in order: V gene, J gene, D gene, CDR3 protein. The D gene is left open where the match is weak.

V: TRBV19
J: TRBJ2-1
D: NA
CDR3: ASSILGRYAYNEQF

V: TRBV6-5
J: TRBJ2-1
D: TRBD2
CDR3: ASSYSKAGISYNEQF

V: TRBV19
J: TRBJ2-1
D: NA
CDR3: ASSRLGSYNEQF

V: TRBV7-2
J: TRBJ1-1
D: TRBD1
CDR3: ASSRGDRRNTEAF

V: TRBV6-1
J: TRBJ1-5
D: NA
CDR3: ASEQTGKSPQH

V: TRBV20-1
J: TRBJ2-1
D: TRBD2
CDR3: SARGGRDSYNEQF

V: TRBV5-1
J: TRBJ1-2
D: NA
CDR3: ASSREGNYGYT

V: TRBV7-2
J: TRBJ1-6
D: TRBD1
CDR3: ASRGQGANSPLH

V: TRBV20-1
J: TRBJ2-5
D: TRBD1
CDR3: SVVPGQEETQY

V: TRBV6-1
J: TRBJ1-3
D: NA
CDR3: ASSEVFSGNTIY

V: TRBV6-1
J: TRBJ1-6
D: NA
CDR3: ASSEDPDRGAPLH

V: TRBV20-1
J: TRBJ1-2
D: TRBD1
CDR3: SARDQVRQGVFT

V: TRBV5-1
J: TRBJ1-6
D: NA
CDR3: ASSLSGDNYNSPLH

V: TRBV6-2/TRBV6-3
J: TRBJ1-1
D: NA
CDR3: ASSYSATEAF

V: TRBV23-1
J: TRBJ2-5
D: NA
CDR3: ASSPFHDPEGETQY

V: TRBV11-2
J: TRBJ1-1
D: NA
CDR3: ASSLKGTNTEAF

V: TRBV7-3
J: TRBJ2-2
D: NA
CDR3: ASSLAATGELF

V: TRBV2
J: TRBJ1-1
D: NA
CDR3: ASMREGGTEAF

V: TRBV4-2
J: TRBJ2-3
D: TRBD2
CDR3: AGSPGTSGRGPFSTDTQY

V: TRBV19
J: TRBJ1-5
D: NA
CDR3: ATHGRGGGPQH

V: TRBV11-2
J: TRBJ2-3
D: TRBD1
CDR3: ASSRNRGHTDTQY

V: TRBV20-1
J: TRBJ2-7
D: TRBD2
CDR3: SAGGRGAYEQY

V: TRBV20-1
J: TRBJ2-5
D: TRBD1
CDR3: SAGTGGRETQY

V: TRBV6-1
J: TRBJ2-7
D: NA
CDR3: ASTRAGYEQY

V: TRBV4-2
J: TRBJ2-2
D: TRBD2
CDR3: ASSQDWLAGSTGELF

V: TRBV20-1
J: TRBJ2-5
D: NA
CDR3: SAGLRTEAMETQY

V: TRBV6-1
J: TRBJ1-2
D: NA
CDR3: ASSQESYGYT

V: TRBV6-1
J: TRBJ2-3
D: TRBD1
CDR3: AIRQGTAQY